This T cell receptor (beta chain) comes out of a study of post-analysis software for immune sequencing data. Findings and limits, study-wide: Roughly 5 TRBV segments, TRBV5-6, TRBV5-1 and TRBV20-1 among them, were found more frequent in patients than controls. Diversity measured as normalized Chao1 was significantly lower in multiple sclerosis patients than in controls.

Unique molecular identifiers had been added to the TCR beta cDNA libraries. MiXCR, applied by TCRdb to the PCR reads, yields one record per CDR3 protein. The table lists 650,000 to 900,000 distinct CDR3 sequences, around 42% of them singletons. Looked up from germline, CDR1 is WSHSY and CDR2 is SAAADI. The germline V and J ends were trimmed by 1 base and 7 bases, with 8 bases remaining between them. There are 12 residues in the CDR3. Only one count was recorded for this clonotype. Its cognate antigen is unknown. Sequencing input: blood. This chain joins TRBV10-2 and TRBJ2-7; D remains ambiguous. This receptor was taken from a girl between 10 and 17 years old with multiple sclerosis. The CDR3 coding sequence is TGCGCCAGCAGTGAGTTACGTTTTGAGCAGTACTTC. Protein product: CASSELRFEQYF.